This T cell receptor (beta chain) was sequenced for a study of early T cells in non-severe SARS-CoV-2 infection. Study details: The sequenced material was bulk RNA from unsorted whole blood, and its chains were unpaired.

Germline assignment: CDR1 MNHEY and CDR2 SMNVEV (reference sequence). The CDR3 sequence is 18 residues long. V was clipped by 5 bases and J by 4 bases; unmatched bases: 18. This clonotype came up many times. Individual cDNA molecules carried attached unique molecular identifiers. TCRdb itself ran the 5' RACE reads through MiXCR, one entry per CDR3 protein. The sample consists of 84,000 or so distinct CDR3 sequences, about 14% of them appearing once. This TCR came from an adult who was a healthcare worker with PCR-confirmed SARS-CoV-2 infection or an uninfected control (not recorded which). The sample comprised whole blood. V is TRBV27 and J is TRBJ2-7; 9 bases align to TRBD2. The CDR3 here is CASSPIGLASRKTYEQYF. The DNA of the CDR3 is TGTGCCAGCAGTCCGATCGGACTAGCGAGCCGAAAAACGTACGAGCAGTACTTC.